This passage covers 23 T cell receptor beta chains from one sample sequenced in a study of T cells in Graves' hyperthyroidism and ophthalmopathy. Regions amplified from RNA transcripts were the TCR beta CDR3 regions. During a first-round RT-PCR of the TCR CDR3, the HTBI primer set was used. One entry per CDR3 protein results from TCRdb running MiXCR on the multiplex PCR reads. The sample gives 270,000 or so distinct CDR3 sequences, less than 30% of which show up once; about 25% is in the top ten. The specimen sequenced was blood. The receptors originated from a middle-aged man with Graves' hyperthyroidism that later progressed to Graves' ophthalmopathy.

In this sample, this clonotype turned up many times. V and J are TRBV6-5 and TRBJ2-2; D not certain. The CDR3 runs to 11 residues. Trimming removed 7 bases at V and 4 bases at J, with 4 bases between. Germline lookup yields CDR1 MNHEY and CDR2 SVGAGI. The CDR3 nucleotides are TGTGCCAGCAAATTCACCGGGGAGCTGTTTTTT. Protein sequence: CASKFTGELFF.

This clonotype was seen at least ten times. The CDR3 loop is CASSEVVAGGSEQYF. The CDR3 bases are TGTGCCAGCAGTGAAGTTGTAGCGGGAGGCTCCGAGCAGTACTTC. The gene calls are TRBV6-1 and TRBJ2-7; 10 bases fit TRBD2. The CDR3 consists of 15 residues. In germline, CDR1 is MNHNS, CDR2 SASEGT. V lost 1 base and J lost 6; bases outside the gene matches: 6.

This clonotype was seen ten or more times. The gene calls are TRBV19 and TRBJ1-1; no definite D call. V lost 7 bases and J 1 base, leaving 13 bases between the germline ends. The CDR3 loop spans 14 amino acids. CDR1 LNHDA and CDR2 SQIVND come from the germline V gene (reference sequence). In DNA form, the CDR3 reads TGTGCCAGTACCCCTCGGGCCCAGAACACTGAAGCTTTCTTT. This encodes CASTPRAQNTEAFF.

This clonotype has just one count. This sequence joins TRBV12-3 or TRBV12-4 and TRBJ2-2, with D possibly being TRBD1 or TRBD2 (5 bases each). Deletions cut 2 bases from V and 7 bases from J, with 8 bases between. CDR3 size: 13 residues. In nucleotides, the CDR3 is TGTGCCAGCAGTTTAATGGGGGTCGGGGAGCTGTTTTTT. Residues: CASSLMGVGELFF.

This clonotype was seen ten or more times. V is TRBV24-1 and J is TRBJ2-2; 12 bases agree with TRBD2. Germline V gene data show CDR1 as KGHDR and CDR2 as SFDVKD. The CDR3 loop spans 17 amino acids. The junction had 5 bases not matched to a gene; V was cut back by 0 bases and J by 7 bases. The CDR3 reads CATSDLWTSGIGGELFF. In DNA, the CDR3 is TGTGCCACCAGTGATTTGTGGACTAGCGGGATTGGCGGGGAGCTGTTTTTT.

This clonotype showed up many times. The rearrangement uses TRBV5-1 and TRBJ2-5; 9 bases are a match to TRBD1. This CDR3 spans 14 amino acids. The junction had 3 bases not matched to a gene; V was cut back by 5 bases and J by 1 base. Germline loops: CDR1 SGHRS, CDR2 YFSETQ. The CDR3 bases are TGCGCCAGCAGAACGACAGGGGGCCAAGAGACCCAGTACTTC. Encoded protein: CASRTTGGQETQYF.

This clonotype was seen many times. The CDR3 bases are TGTGCCAGCCGCACCTCGGGTCGGCAGGGGACAGATACGCAGTATTTT. It yields the protein CASRTSGRQGTDTQYF. The J gene is TRBJ2-3, the V gene TRBV11-2; D might be TRBD1 (6 bases). Germline-derived CDR1 and CDR2 are SGHAT and FQNNGV. The CDR3 has 16 amino acids. V shed 8 bases and J shed 3 bases, with 21 bases lying between them.

There are many counts of this clonotype. The chain has TRBV11-2 and TRBJ2-5; D call uncertain. Trimming removed 5 bases from V and 1 base from J, with 5 bases in between. This CDR3 region has 12 residues. In germline, CDR1 is SGHAT, CDR2 FQNNGV. The CDR3: CASSPFQETQYF. In DNA form, the CDR3 reads TGTGCCAGCAGCCCCTTCCAAGAGACCCAGTACTTC.

This CDR3 is CASSYSKRELYEQYF. CDR3 DNA: TGTGCCAGCAGTTACTCGAAGCGGGAGCTCTACGAGCAGTACTTC. J is TRBJ2-7 and V is TRBV6-5; TRBD2 aligns across 8 bases. The length of the CDR3 is 15 residues. V shed 0 bases, J shed 3 bases, and the junction held 4 bases outside the gene matches. CDR1 is MNHEY, CDR2 SVGAGI, per germline.

This clonotype was found many times. A much larger clone is a single base away; this may be a read error. The CDR3 end shows no conserved phenylalanine or tryptophan, and so a read error is likely. The chain combines TRBV7-8 with TRBJ2-4; no firm D call. Trimming removed 4 bases at V and 0 bases at J, with 4 bases between. Germline-derived CDR1 and CDR2 are SGHVS and FQNEAQ. The CDR3 length is 13 residues. The CDR3 reads CASSSLAKNIQYL. The CDR3 DNA follows: TGTGCCAGCAGCTCGCTAGCCAAAAACATTCAGTACCTC.

This clonotype was observed many times. The rearrangement joins TRBV20-1 to TRBJ1-1; D remains unclear. Trimming cost V 5 bases and J 9 bases, with 13 bases left between them. This CDR3 is built from 11 residues. Germline CDR1 DFQATT, CDR2 SNEGSKA (reference sequence). The CDR3 loop reads CSAPAWTQAFF. In DNA form, the CDR3 reads TGCAGTGCTCCTGCCTGGACTCAAGCTTTCTTT.

This clonotype was seen many times. The V gene is TRBV3-1, the J gene TRBJ1-5; D gene ambiguous. CDR3 size: 15 residues. Germline assignment: CDR1 LGHDT and CDR2 YNNKEL (reference sequence). The V end lost 4 bases, the J end lost 3 bases, and 13 bases lay between the germline ends. The DNA of the CDR3 is TGTGCCAGCAGCCGAGGTGTGCAACCCAATCAGCCCCAGCATTTT. It codes for CASSRGVQPNQPQHF.

This clonotype occurred many times. V gene TRBV7-3 combines with J gene TRBJ1-1; TRBD1 might be the D (6 bases). The CDR3 loop spans 14 amino acids. The germline gives CDR1 SGHTA, CDR2 FQGTGA. Trimming took off 5 bases at V and 4 bases at J, with 14 bases between the two ends. The CDR3: CASSATQGSTEAFF. DNA for the CDR3: TGTGCCAGCAGCGCAACACAGGGTAGCACTGAAGCTTTCTTT.

This clonotype was seen ten or more times. The gene calls are TRBV30 and TRBJ2-7; maybe TRBD2 (5 bases). V dropped 5 bases and J dropped 1 base, with 6 bases sitting between them. Germline CDR1 GTSNPN, CDR2 SVGIG (reference sequence). This CDR3 is 11 amino acids long. This CDR3 reads CAWERSYEQYF. CDR3 in DNA: TGTGCCTGGGAGCGGTCCTACGAGCAGTACTTC. Complete variable domain (other parts from reference TRBV30 and TRBJ2-7): SQTIHQWPATLVQPVGSPLSLECTVEGTSNPNLYWYRQAAGRGLQLLFYSVGIGQISSEVPQNLSASRPQDRQFILSSKKLLLSDSGFYLCAWERSYEQYFGPGTRLTVT.

This clonotype was counted many times. The V call is TRBV6-5, the J call TRBJ2-7; TRBD2 matches at 8 bases. Germline V gene lookup returns CDR1 MNHEY and CDR2 SVGAGI. The CDR3 is 14 amino acids. With V trimmed by 5 bases and J by 4 bases, 7 bases remained unmatched. In DNA, the CDR3 is TGTGCCAGCAGTATTGCTAGCGGGTTGTACGAGCAGTACTTC. Translating gives CASSIASGLYEQYF.

This clonotype has a handful of counts. This chain uses TRBV28 with TRBJ1-2, with D tentatively TRBD1 (5 bases). The V and J ends lost 1 base and 6 bases respectively, with 15 bases between them. This CDR3 region has 15 residues. CDR1 is MDHEN, CDR2 SYDVKM, per germline. CDR3 coding DNA: TGTGCCAGCAGTTTATCCGGGGGTTTTACGGATGGCTACACCTTC. Its translation: CASSLSGGFTDGYTF.

This clonotype was seen ten or more times. The chain links TRBV3-1 to TRBJ2-3; 8 nucleotides match TRBD1. Looked up from germline, CDR1 is LGHDT and CDR2 is YNNKEL (reference sequence). V lost 5 bases, J lost 5 bases, and 12 bases stayed unmatched. This CDR3 comprises 16 residues. CDR3 residues: CASSSKRTGGGDTQYF. DNA of the CDR3: TGTGCCAGCAGCTCCAAGAGAACAGGGGGAGGAGATACGCAGTATTTT.

This clonotype has at least ten counts. The chain's CDR3 is CASSNGQGLSKNIQYF. The CDR3 DNA reads as TGCGCCAGCAGCAATGGACAGGGTCTTTCCAAAAACATTCAGTACTTC. J is TRBJ2-4 and V is TRBV5-1; TRBD1 aligns across 8 bases. J lost 2 bases, V lost 4 bases, and 8 bases had no gene match. From germline, CDR1 is SGHRS and CDR2 YFSETQ. The CDR3 covers 16 residues.

This clonotype was seen at least ten times. This rearrangement joins TRBV20-1 to TRBJ2-7, with D tentatively TRBD1 (5 bases). The CDR3 sequence is 17 residues long. Trimming left V 0 bases short and J 6 bases short, with 24 bases between. Germline loops: CDR1 DFQATT, CDR2 SNEGSKA (reference sequence). The CDR3 DNA is TGCAGTGCTAGAGATCTTACAGGAGCGTCACTCAGAAGCGAGCAGTACTTC. This encodes CSARDLTGASLRSEQYF.

Worth noting for this clonotype: Here the CDR3 omits its conserved ending phenylalanine or tryptophan, so a read error is the likely source. This chain uses TRBV9 with TRBJ2-2; no reliable D call. V lost 4 bases to trimming and J lost 0 bases, with 10 bases between them. Per the germline V gene, CDR1 is SGDLS and CDR2 is YYNGEE. This CDR3 is 15 amino acids long. The CDR3 DNA reads as TGTGCCAGCAGCCCCCCCCACGCGAACACCGGGGAGCTGTTTGTT. It yields the protein CASSPPHANTGELFV.

The table lists this clonotype with many counts. The chain couples TRBV20-1 to TRBJ1-1; D unclear. Germline V gene lookup returns CDR1 DFQATT and CDR2 SNEGSKA (reference sequence). This CDR3 contains 11 residues. Trimming removed 5 bases at V and 2 bases at J, with 6 bases between. CDR3 residues: CSAWLNTEAFF. As DNA, the CDR3 is TGCAGTGCTTGGTTAAACACTGAAGCTTTCTTT.

This clonotype was counted many times. V usage is TRBV5-6 and J usage is TRBJ1-1; D is undetermined. Germline V gene lookup returns CDR1 SGHDT and CDR2 YYEEEE. CDR3 size: 16 residues. V lost 1 base, J lost 0 bases, and 13 bases lay in between. Here the CDR3 DNA reads TGTGCCAGCAGCTTGATATTTGGGCCGCTGAACACTGAAGCTTTCTTT. It codes for CASSLIFGPLNTEAFF.

This clonotype came up many times. The CDR3 protein is CASSLGQGRDAFF. In DNA, the CDR3 is TGTGCCAGCAGCCTCGGACAGGGGAGGGACGCTTTCTTT. The chain employs TRBV3-1 and TRBJ1-1, with TRBD1 identical over 9 bases. The CDR3 totals 13 residues. V shed 4 bases, J shed 11 bases, and the junction held 8 bases outside the gene matches. The V gene's germline CDR1 is LGHDT and CDR2 YNNKEL (reference sequence).